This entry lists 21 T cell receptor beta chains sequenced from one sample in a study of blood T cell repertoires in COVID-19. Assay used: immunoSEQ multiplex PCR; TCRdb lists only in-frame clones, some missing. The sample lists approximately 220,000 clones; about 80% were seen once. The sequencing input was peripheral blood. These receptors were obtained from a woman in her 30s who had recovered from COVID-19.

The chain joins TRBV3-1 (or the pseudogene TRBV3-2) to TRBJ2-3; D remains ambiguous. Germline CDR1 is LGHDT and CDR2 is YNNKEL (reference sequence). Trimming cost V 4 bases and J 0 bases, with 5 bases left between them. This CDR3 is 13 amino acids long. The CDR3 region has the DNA TGTGCCAGCAGCCGCCGGAGCACAGATACGCAGTATTTT. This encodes CASSRRSTDTQYF.

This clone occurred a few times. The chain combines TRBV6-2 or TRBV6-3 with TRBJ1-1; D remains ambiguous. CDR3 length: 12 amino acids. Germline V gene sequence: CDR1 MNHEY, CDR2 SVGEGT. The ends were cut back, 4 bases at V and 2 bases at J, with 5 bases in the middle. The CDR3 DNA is TGTGCCAGCAGTTTAGTAAACACTGAAGCTTTCTTT. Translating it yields CASSLVNTEAFF.

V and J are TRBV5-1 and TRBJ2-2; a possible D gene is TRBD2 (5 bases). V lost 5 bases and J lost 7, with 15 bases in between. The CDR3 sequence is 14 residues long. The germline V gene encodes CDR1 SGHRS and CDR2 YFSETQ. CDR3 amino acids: CASRDSPGGGELFF. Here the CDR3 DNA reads TGCGCCAGCAGGGACTCCCCGGGTGGCGGGGAGCTGTTTTTT.

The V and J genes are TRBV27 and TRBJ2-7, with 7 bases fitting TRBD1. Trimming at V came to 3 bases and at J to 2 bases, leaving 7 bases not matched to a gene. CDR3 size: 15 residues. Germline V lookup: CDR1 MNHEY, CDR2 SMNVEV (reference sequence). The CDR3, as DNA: TGTGCCAGCAGTTTCCTGGACAGGACCCCCTACGAGCAGTACTTC. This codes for CASSFLDRTPYEQYF.

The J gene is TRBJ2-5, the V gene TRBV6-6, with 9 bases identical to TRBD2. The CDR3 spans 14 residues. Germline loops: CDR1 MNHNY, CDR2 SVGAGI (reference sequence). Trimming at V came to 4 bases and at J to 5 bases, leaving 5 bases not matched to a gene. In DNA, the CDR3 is TGTGCCAGCAGTTTGGGGACTAGCATTGAGACCCAGTACTTC. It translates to CASSLGTSIETQYF.

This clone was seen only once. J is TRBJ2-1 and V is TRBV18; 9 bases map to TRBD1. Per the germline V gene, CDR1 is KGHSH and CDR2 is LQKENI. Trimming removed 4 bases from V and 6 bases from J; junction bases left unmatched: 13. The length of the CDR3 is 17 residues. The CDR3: CASSLRGKGQGFNEQFF. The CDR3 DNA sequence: TGTGCCAGCTCACTGCGAGGGAAGGGACAGGGTTTCAATGAGCAGTTCTTC. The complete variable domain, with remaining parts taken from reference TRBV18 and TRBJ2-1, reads NAGVMQNPRHLVRRRGQEARLRCSPMKGHSHVYWYRQLPEEGLKFMVYLQKENIIDESGMPKERFSAEFPKEGPSILRIQQVVRGDSAAYFCASSLRGKGQGFNEQFFGPGTRLTVL.

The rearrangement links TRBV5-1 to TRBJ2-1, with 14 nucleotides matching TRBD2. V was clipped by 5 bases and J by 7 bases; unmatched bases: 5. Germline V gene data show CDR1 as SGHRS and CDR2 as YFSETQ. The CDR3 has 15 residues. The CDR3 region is CASRPGTSGSNEQFF. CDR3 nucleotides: TGCGCCAGCAGACCCGGGACTAGCGGGAGTAATGAGCAGTTCTTC.

Here the CDR3 DNA reads TGTGCCAGCTCACCCTCTAGTTCTCTTAACACTGAAGCTTTCTTT. Amino acid sequence: CASSPSSSLNTEAFF. This rearrangement joins TRBV18 to TRBJ1-1; D not certain. V shed 3 bases and J shed 2 bases, with 13 bases lying between them. The CDR3 runs 15 residues. The V gene's germline CDR1 is KGHSH and CDR2 LQKENI.

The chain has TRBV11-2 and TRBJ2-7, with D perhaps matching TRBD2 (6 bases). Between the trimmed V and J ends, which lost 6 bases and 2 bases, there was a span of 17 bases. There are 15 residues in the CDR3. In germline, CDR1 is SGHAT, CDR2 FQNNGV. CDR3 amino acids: CASSSGWDSPYEQYF. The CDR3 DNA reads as TGTGCCAGCAGTTCCGGCTGGGACTCCCCCTACGAGCAGTACTTC.

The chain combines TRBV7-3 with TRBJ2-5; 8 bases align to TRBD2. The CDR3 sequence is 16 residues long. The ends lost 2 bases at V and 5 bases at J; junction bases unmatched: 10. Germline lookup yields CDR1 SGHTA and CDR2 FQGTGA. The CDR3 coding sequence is TGTGCCAGCAGCTTAGGTGTGGGCGGGAGGATGGAGACCCAGTACTTC. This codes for CASSLGVGGRMETQYF.

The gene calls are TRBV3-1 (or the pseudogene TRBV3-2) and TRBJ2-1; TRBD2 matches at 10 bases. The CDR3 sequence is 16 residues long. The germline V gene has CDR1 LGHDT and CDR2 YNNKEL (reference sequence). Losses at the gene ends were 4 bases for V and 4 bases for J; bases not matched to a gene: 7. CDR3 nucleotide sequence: TGTGCCAGCAGCCCCGAGGGACTAGCGAAGTACAATGAGCAGTTCTTC. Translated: CASSPEGLAKYNEQFF.

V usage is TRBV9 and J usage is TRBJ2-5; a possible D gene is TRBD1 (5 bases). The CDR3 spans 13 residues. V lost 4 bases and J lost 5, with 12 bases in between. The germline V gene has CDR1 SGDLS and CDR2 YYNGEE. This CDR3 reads CASSLPPGETQYF. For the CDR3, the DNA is TGTGCCAGCAGCCTTCCCCCAGGGGAGACCCAGTACTTC.

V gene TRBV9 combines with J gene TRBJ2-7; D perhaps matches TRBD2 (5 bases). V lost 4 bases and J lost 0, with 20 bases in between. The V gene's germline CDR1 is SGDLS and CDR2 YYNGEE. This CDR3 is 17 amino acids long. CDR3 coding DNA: TGTGCCAGCAGCCCTGGACTGTCCGAGGGAAGCTCCTACGAGCAGTACTTC. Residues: CASSPGLSEGSSYEQYF.

The CDR3 bases are TGTGCCTGGACCTGGGAGTTCACCGGGGAGCTGTTTTTT. This translates into CAWTWEFTGELFF. The rearrangement uses TRBV30 and TRBJ2-2; a possible D gene is TRBD2 (5 bases). The CDR3 spans 13 residues. Germline V CDR1 and CDR2: GTSNPN, SVGIG (reference sequence). V shed 4 bases and J shed 4 bases, with 10 bases lying between them.

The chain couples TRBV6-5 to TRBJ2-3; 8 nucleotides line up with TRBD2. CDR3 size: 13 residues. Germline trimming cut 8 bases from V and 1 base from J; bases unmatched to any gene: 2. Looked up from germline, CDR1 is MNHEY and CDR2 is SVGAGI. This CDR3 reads CASLTSGTDTQYF. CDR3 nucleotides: TGTGCCAGCCTGACTAGCGGCACAGATACGCAGTATTTT.

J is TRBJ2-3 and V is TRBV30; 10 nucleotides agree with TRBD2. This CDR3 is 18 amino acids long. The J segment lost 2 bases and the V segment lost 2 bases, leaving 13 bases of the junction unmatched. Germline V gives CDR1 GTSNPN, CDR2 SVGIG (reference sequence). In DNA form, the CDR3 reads TGTGCCTGGAGTTCCCAAGCGGGAGGGCCAACCCACACAGATACGCAGTATTTT. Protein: CAWSSQAGGPTHTDTQYF.

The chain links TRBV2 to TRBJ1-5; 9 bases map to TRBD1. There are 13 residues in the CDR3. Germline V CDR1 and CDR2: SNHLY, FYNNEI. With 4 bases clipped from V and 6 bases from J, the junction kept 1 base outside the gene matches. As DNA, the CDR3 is TGTGCCAGCAGTGCGGACAGGGGTCAGCCCCAGCATTTT. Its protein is CASSADRGQPQHF.

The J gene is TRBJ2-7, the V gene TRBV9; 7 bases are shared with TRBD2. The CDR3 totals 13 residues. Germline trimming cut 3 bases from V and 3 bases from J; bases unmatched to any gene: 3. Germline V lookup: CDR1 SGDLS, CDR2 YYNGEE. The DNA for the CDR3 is TGTGCCAGCAGCGAGGCTAGCGGCTACGAGCAGTACTTC. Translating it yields CASSEASGYEQYF.

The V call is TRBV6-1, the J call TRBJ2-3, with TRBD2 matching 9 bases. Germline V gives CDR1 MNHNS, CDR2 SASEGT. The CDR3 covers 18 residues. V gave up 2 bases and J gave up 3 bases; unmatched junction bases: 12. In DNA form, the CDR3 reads TGTGCCAGCAGTGAAACCCGGAGTAGCGGGAGTATAACAGATACGCAGTATTTT. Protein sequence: CASSETRSSGSITDTQYF.

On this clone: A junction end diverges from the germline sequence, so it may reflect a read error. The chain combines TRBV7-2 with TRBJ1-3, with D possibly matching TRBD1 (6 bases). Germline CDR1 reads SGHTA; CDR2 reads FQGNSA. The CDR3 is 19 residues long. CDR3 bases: TGTGCCAGCAGCTTAGCGCTAATGTCCGGCAGGGGTTCTGAAAACACCATATATTTT. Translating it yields CASSLALMSGRGSENTIYF.

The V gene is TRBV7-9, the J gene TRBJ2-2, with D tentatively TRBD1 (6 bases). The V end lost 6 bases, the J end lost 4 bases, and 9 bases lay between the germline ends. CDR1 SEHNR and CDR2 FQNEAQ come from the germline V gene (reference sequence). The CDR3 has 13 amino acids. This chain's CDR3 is CASSSQGTGELFF. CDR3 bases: TGTGCCAGCAGTTCACAGGGCACCGGGGAGCTGTTTTTT.